The rows below give T cell receptor beta chains drawn from one sample of a study of blood T cell repertoires in COVID-19. The method was immunoSEQ multiplex PCR; TCRdb's version includes in-frame clones alone and lacks a portion of them. Altogether around 25,000 clones are present, about nine tenths being singletons, with the ten largest covering roughly 20%. The sample was peripheral blood. The receptor source for this set is a woman aged 80 or over with acute or convalescent COVID-19. Each CDR3 is given with its conserved first and last residue. The D gene is left open where the match is weak. The size field is filled for only some rows; it gives once, few, many or a size class.

J gene: TRBJ1-4
D gene: .
clone size: .
V gene: TRBV30
CDR3 protein: CAWSEILGGKLFF
CDR3 DNA: TGTGCCTGGAGTGAAATTCTGGGGGGAAAACTGTTTTTT

J gene: TRBJ2-3
D gene: TRBD2
clone size: once
V gene: TRBV6-6
CDR3 protein: CASSYSLIAGGPQYF
CDR3 DNA: TGTGCCAGCAGTTACTCCCTCATAGCGGGAGGGCCCCAGTATTTT

J gene: TRBJ2-3
D gene: .
clone size: once
V gene: TRBV6-6
CDR3 protein: CASSSQPDTQYF
CDR3 DNA: TGTGCCAGCAGTTCACAGCCAGATACGCAGTATTTT

J gene: TRBJ1-2
D gene: .
clone size: .
V gene: TRBV5-1
CDR3 protein: CASSLAVYSVYGYTF
CDR3 DNA: TGCGCCAGCAGCTTGGCGGTCTACAGTGTCTATGGCTACACCTTC

J gene: TRBJ1-5
D gene: .
clone size: .
V gene: TRBV18
CDR3 protein: CASSPTSWQGGNQPQHF
CDR3 DNA: TGTGCCAGCTCACCAACTTCGTGGCAGGGCGGTAATCAGCCCCAGCATTTT

J gene: TRBJ2-1
D gene: .
clone size: .
V gene: TRBV6-1
CDR3 protein: CASSEASSSYNEQFF
CDR3 DNA: TGTGCCAGCAGCGAAGCTAGTAGTTCCTACAATGAGCAGTTCTTC

J gene: TRBJ2-7
D gene: .
clone size: .
V gene: TRBV30
CDR3 protein: CASLSGSYEQYF
CDR3 DNA: TGTGCCTCACTTAGCGGCTCCTACGAGCAGTACTTC

J gene: TRBJ1-2
D gene: TRBD1
clone size: .
V gene: TRBV7-9
CDR3 protein: CASSFTGVDGYTF
CDR3 DNA: TGTGCCAGCAGCTTTACAGGGGTGGACGGCTACACCTTC

J gene: TRBJ1-2
D gene: .
clone size: once
V gene: TRBV4-3
CDR3 protein: CASSQGQGGGYTF
CDR3 DNA: TGCGCCAGCAGCCAAGGGCAAGGGGGAGGCTACACCTTC

J gene: TRBJ1-2
D gene: TRBD1
clone size: .
V gene: TRBV6-5
CDR3 protein: CASNPGGLRDTF
CDR3 DNA: TGTGCCAGCAACCCAGGGGGGCTTCGGGACACCTTC

J gene: TRBJ1-3
D gene: TRBD1
clone size: .
V gene: TRBV18
CDR3 protein: CASSPNRQGLSGNTIYF
CDR3 DNA: TGTGCCAGCTCACCTAACCGACAGGGGTTAAGTGGAAACACCATATATTTT

J gene: TRBJ2-7
D gene: TRBD2
clone size: once
V gene: TRBV12-5
CDR3 protein: CASVRTSGSPEQYF
CDR3 DNA: TGTGCTAGTGTCCGGACTAGCGGGAGTCCCGAGCAGTACTTC

J gene: TRBJ2-1
D gene: .
clone size: .
V gene: TRBV6-2/TRBV6-3
CDR3 protein: CASSQGQMGLNEQFF
CDR3 DNA: TGTGCCAGCAGTCAGGGACAGATGGGACTGAATGAGCAGTTCTTC

J gene: TRBJ1-1
D gene: .
clone size: .
V gene: TRBV15
CDR3 protein: CATSRGGASNTEAFF
CDR3 DNA: TGTGCCACCAGCAGGGGGGGGGCTTCGAACACTGAAGCTTTCTTT

J gene: TRBJ1-2
D gene: .
clone size: few
V gene: TRBV7-9
CDR3 protein: CASIPSSHNYGYTF
CDR3 DNA: TGTGCCAGCATCCCATCATCACATAACTATGGCTACACCTTC

J gene: TRBJ1-5
D gene: .
clone size: .
V gene: TRBV30
CDR3 protein: CAWARGGDQPQHF
CDR3 DNA: TGTGCCTGGGCACGGGGAGGGGATCAGCCCCAGCATTTT

J gene: TRBJ2-2
D gene: TRBD1
clone size: .
V gene: TRBV2
CDR3 protein: CASDSGQGVTGELFF
CDR3 DNA: TGTGCCAGCGACTCGGGACAGGGTGTCACCGGGGAGCTGTTTTTT

J gene: TRBJ2-4
D gene: .
clone size: once
V gene: TRBV5-8
CDR3 protein: CASSRGADIQYF
CDR3 DNA: TGTGCCAGCAGCCGTGGGGCGGACATTCAGTACTTC